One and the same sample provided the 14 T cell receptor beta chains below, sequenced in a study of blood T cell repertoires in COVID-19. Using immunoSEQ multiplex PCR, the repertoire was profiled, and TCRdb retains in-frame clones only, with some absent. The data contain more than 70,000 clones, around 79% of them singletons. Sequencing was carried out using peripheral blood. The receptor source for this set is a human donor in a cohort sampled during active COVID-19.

The CDR3 region has the DNA TGTGCCAGCAGTTACGTAGAGCGGCACTACAATGAGCAGTTCTTC. It is translated as CASSYVERHYNEQFF. This chain joins TRBV6-5 and TRBJ2-1; possible D gene TRBD2, 5 bases. Looked up from germline, CDR1 is MNHEY and CDR2 is SVGAGI. V dropped 2 bases and J dropped 3 bases, with 11 bases sitting between them. CDR3 length: 15 amino acids.

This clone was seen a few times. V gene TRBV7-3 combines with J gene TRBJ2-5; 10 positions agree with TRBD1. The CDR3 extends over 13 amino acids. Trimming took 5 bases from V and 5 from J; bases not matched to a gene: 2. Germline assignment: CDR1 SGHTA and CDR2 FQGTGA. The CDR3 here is CASSRDRGETQYF. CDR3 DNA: TGTGCCAGCAGCAGGGACAGGGGTGAGACCCAGTACTTC. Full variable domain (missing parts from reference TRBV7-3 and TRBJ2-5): GAGVSQTPSNKVTEKGKYVELRCDPISGHTALYWYRQSLGQGPEFLIYFQGTGAADDSGLPNDRFFAVRPEGSVSTLKIQRTERGDSAVYLCASSRDRGETQYFGPGTRLLVL.

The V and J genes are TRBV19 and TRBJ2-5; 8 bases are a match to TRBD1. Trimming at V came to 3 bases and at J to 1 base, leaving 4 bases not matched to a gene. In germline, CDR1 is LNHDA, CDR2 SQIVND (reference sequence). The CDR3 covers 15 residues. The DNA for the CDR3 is TGTGCCAGTAGTATTGGACAGGGTGTCCAAGAGACCCAGTACTTC. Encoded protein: CASSIGQGVQETQYF.

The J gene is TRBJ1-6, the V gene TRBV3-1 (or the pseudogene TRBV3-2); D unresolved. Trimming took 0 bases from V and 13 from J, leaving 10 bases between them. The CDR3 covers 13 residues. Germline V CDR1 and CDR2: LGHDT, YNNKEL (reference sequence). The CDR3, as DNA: TGTGCCAGCAGCCAAGATGCCGAGTCCCCCCTCCACTTT. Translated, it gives CASSQDAESPLHF.

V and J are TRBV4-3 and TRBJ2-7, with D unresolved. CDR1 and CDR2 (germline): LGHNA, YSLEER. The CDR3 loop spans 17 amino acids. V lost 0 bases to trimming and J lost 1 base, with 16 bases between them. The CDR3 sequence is CASSQERGAYQSYEQYF. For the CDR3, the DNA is TGCGCCAGCAGCCAAGAGCGCGGCGCCTACCAGTCCTACGAGCAGTACTTC.

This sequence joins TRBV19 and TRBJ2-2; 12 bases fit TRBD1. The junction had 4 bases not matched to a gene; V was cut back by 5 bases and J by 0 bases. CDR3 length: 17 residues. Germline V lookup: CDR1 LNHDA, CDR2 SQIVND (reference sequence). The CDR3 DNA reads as TGTGCCAGTAGTCCCGGGACAGGGGGCCCGAACACCGGGGAGCTGTTTTTT. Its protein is CASSPGTGGPNTGELFF.

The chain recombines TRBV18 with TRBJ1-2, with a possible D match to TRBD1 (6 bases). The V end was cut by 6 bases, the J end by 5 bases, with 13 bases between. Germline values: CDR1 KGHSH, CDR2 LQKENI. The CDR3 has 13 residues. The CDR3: CASSQDSQYGYTF. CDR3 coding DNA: TGTGCCAGCTCGCAGGACAGTCAATATGGCTACACCTTC.

DNA of the CDR3: TGTGCCAGTAGTACACAGACCTACGAGCAGTACTTC. It encodes CASSTQTYEQYF. The chain carries TRBV19 and TRBJ2-7; D is ambiguous. V was shortened by 4 bases and J by 2 bases, with 6 bases between the two germline ends. The germline V gene has CDR1 LNHDA and CDR2 SQIVND (reference sequence). The CDR3 is 12 residues long.

The CDR3 protein is CASSRGTGDGVGANTEAFF. CDR3 DNA: TGCGCCAGCAGCCGAGGGACAGGGGATGGGGTGGGGGCCAACACTGAAGCTTTCTTT. V and J are TRBV4-3 and TRBJ1-1; 10 bases align to TRBD1. V trimming: 4 bases; J trimming: 2 bases; junction bases outside the gene matches: 16. The CDR3 loop spans 19 amino acids. Per germline, CDR1 LGHNA and CDR2 YSLEER.

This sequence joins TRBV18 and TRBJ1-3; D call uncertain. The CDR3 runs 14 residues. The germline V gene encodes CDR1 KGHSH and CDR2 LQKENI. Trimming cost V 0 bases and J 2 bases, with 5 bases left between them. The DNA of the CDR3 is TGTGCCAGCTCACCACCAGACACTGGAAACACCATATATTTT. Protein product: CASSPPDTGNTIYF. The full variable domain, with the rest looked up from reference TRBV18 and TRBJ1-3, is NAGVMQNPRHLVRRRGQEARLRCSPMKGHSHVYWYRQLPEEGLKFMVYLQKENIIDESGMPKERFSAEFPKEGPSILRIQQVVRGDSAAYFCASSPPDTGNTIYFGEGSWLTVV.

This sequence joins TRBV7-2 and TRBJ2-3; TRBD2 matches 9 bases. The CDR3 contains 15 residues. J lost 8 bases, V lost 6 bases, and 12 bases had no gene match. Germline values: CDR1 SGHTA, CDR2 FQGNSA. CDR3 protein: CASSISGSVEITQYF. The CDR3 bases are TGTGCCAGCAGTATTAGCGGGAGCGTTGAGATTACGCAGTATTTT.

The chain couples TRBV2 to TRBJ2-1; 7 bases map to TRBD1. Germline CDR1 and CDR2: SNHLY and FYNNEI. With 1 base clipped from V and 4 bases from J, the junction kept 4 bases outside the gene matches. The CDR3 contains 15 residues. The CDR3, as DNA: TGTGCCAGCAGTGAAGACAGGGGTTCGTACAATGAGCAGTTCTTC. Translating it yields CASSEDRGSYNEQFF. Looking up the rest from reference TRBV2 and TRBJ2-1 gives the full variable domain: EPEVTQTPSHQVTQMGQEVILRCVPISNHLYFYWYRQILGQKVEFLVSFYNNEISEKSEIFDDQFSVERPDGSNFTLKIRSTKLEDSAMYFCASSEDRGSYNEQFFGPGTRLTVL.

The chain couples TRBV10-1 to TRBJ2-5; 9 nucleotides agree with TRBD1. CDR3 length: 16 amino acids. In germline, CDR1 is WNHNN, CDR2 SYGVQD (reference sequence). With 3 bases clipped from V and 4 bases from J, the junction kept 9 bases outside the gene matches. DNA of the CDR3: TGCGCCAGCAGTGACCACCGGGACAGGGCCCCAGAGACCCAGTACTTC. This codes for CASSDHRDRAPETQYF.

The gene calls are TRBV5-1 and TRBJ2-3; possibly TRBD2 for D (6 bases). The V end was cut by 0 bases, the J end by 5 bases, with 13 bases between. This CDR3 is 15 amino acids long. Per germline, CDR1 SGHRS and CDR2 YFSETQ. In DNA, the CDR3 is TGCGCCAGCAGCTTGGTTAGCGGCGCGGGAGATACGCAGTATTTT. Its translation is CASSLVSGAGDTQYF.